These T cell receptor beta chains were read from a single sample in a study of blood T cell repertoires in COVID-19. The protocol was immunoSEQ multiplex PCR, while the TCRdb copy is restricted to in-frame clones and leaves out a portion. The repertoire holds nearly 85,000 clones, about 83% seen once, with around 15% in the top ten. The material sequenced was peripheral blood. These receptors originate from a woman aged 60-75 years with acute or convalescent COVID-19. Both conserved end residues are part of each CDR3. A D gene is named only where the DNA matches it firmly. Part of the rows lack a size; the others show once, few, many or a class for expanded clones.

abundance: .; j_gene: TRBJ2-5; v_gene: TRBV5-1; d_gene: TRBD2; CDR3nt: TGCGCCAGCAGCTCCACTCTAGCGGGAGTGGAAGAGACCCAGTACTTC; CDR3aa: CASSSTLAGVEETQYF
abundance: .; j_gene: TRBJ2-5; v_gene: TRBV5-1; d_gene: .; CDR3nt: TGCGCCAGCAGGAGCGGCGGAAAAGAGACCCAGTACTTC; CDR3aa: CASRSGGKETQYF
abundance: .; j_gene: TRBJ2-3; v_gene: TRBV5-1; d_gene: .; CDR3nt: TGCGCCAGCAGCAACTCAGATACGCAGTATTTT; CDR3aa: CASSNSDTQYF
abundance: .; j_gene: TRBJ1-3; v_gene: TRBV7-6; d_gene: TRBD1; CDR3nt: TGTGCCAGCAGCTTAAGTGTACGGGACAGGGTTTCGGAAGCTGGAAACACCATATATTTT; CDR3aa: CASSLSVRDRVSEAGNTIYF
abundance: .; j_gene: TRBJ1-2; v_gene: TRBV7-9; d_gene: .; CDR3nt: TGTGCCAGCCTCTTGGGAGGGCCGAGCCGCGGGGGCTACACCTTC; CDR3aa: CASLLGGPSRGGYTF
abundance: once; j_gene: TRBJ1-5; v_gene: TRBV28; d_gene: TRBD1; CDR3nt: TGTGCCAGCACCATCAGGGGGGTCGGTGGAAATCAGCCCCAGCATTTT; CDR3aa: CASTIRGVGGNQPQHF
abundance: .; j_gene: TRBJ1-6; v_gene: TRBV5-4; d_gene: .; CDR3nt: TGTGCCAGCAGCTTCTTGGGCAGTAATTCACCCCTCCACTTT; CDR3aa: CASSFLGSNSPLHF
abundance: .; j_gene: TRBJ1-1; v_gene: TRBV9; d_gene: TRBD1; CDR3nt: TGTGCCAGCAGATGGTTACTTCCCGGGACAGGGGGCGTAAGAAGTACTGAAGCTTTCTTT; CDR3aa: CASRWLLPGTGGVRSTEAFF
abundance: few; j_gene: TRBJ2-3; v_gene: TRBV7-3; d_gene: .; CDR3nt: TGTGCCAGCAGTGGGGGGGCCGCGAATACGCAGTATTTT; CDR3aa: CASSGGAANTQYF
abundance: .; j_gene: TRBJ1-2; v_gene: TRBV6-2/TRBV6-3; d_gene: .; CDR3nt: TGTGCCAGCAGTTACCAGTCATATAACTATGGCTACACCTTC; CDR3aa: CASSYQSYNYGYTF
abundance: .; j_gene: TRBJ1-2; v_gene: TRBV5-5; d_gene: .; CDR3nt: TGTGCCAGCAGCTTGGCCGCCTCGGGCACAGGCTCTAACTATGGCTACACCTTC; CDR3aa: CASSLAASGTGSNYGYTF
abundance: .; j_gene: TRBJ2-3; v_gene: TRBV6-4; d_gene: .; CDR3nt: TGTGCCAGCAGCCGCGGGGCGGAGGCAGATACGCAGTATTTT; CDR3aa: CASSRGAEADTQYF
abundance: .; j_gene: TRBJ2-1; v_gene: TRBV2; d_gene: TRBD2; CDR3nt: TGTGCCAGCAGTGAAACTAGCGGGGGGGCCAATGAGCAGTTCTTC; CDR3aa: CASSETSGGANEQFF
abundance: .; j_gene: TRBJ1-5; v_gene: TRBV10-3; d_gene: .; CDR3nt: TGTGCCATCAGGCAACAGGGTGAGCCCCAGCATTTT; CDR3aa: CAIRQQGEPQHF
abundance: .; j_gene: TRBJ1-1; v_gene: TRBV30; d_gene: .; CDR3nt: TGTGCCTGGAGTCCCACGGCCAACGGAGGGACTGAAGCTTTCTTT; CDR3aa: CAWSPTANGGTEAFF
abundance: .; j_gene: TRBJ2-7; v_gene: TRBV23-1; d_gene: .; CDR3nt: TGCGCCAGCAGTCAATCATGTCCGGGAGCCGAGCAGTACTTC; CDR3aa: CASSQSCPGAEQYF
abundance: .; j_gene: TRBJ1-5; v_gene: TRBV5-3; d_gene: .; CDR3nt: TGTGCCAGAAGCTTCCTCCGGACAGAGAGCAATCAGCCCCAGCATTTT; CDR3aa: CARSFLRTESNQPQHF
abundance: .; j_gene: TRBJ2-7; v_gene: TRBV12-3/TRBV12-4; d_gene: .; CDR3nt: TGTGCCAGCAGTTTAGGGCAGACATACGAGCAGTACTTC; CDR3aa: CASSLGQTYEQYF
abundance: .; j_gene: TRBJ1-2; v_gene: TRBV5-1; d_gene: TRBD1; CDR3nt: TGCGCCAGCAGCTCTGGGACAGGGCCAGATGGCTACACCTTC; CDR3aa: CASSSGTGPDGYTF
abundance: .; j_gene: TRBJ1-2; v_gene: TRBV10-3; d_gene: TRBD1; CDR3nt: TGTGCCAGCCATGAACAGGGGCGGAATGGCTACACCTTC; CDR3aa: CASHEQGRNGYTF
abundance: .; j_gene: TRBJ2-3; v_gene: TRBV7-8; d_gene: .; CDR3nt: TGTGCCAGCAGCCTCATCCTCGCCAGGGAGGTTGGCGATACGCAGTATTTT; CDR3aa: CASSLILAREVGDTQYF
abundance: once; j_gene: TRBJ1-1; v_gene: TRBV5-4; d_gene: .; CDR3nt: TGTGCCAGCAGCTTAGGGGGTGTCGCTGAAGCTTTCTTT; CDR3aa: CASSLGGVAEAFF
abundance: few; j_gene: TRBJ2-1; v_gene: TRBV19; d_gene: TRBD2; CDR3nt: TGTGCCAGTTATCCGGGACTAGCGGGAGGCTACAATGAGCAGTTCTTC; CDR3aa: CASYPGLAGGYNEQFF
abundance: few; j_gene: TRBJ2-1; v_gene: TRBV3-1/TRBV3-2; d_gene: .; CDR3nt: TGTGCCAGCAGCCCAAATACTAACAATGAGCAGTTCTTC; CDR3aa: CASSPNTNNEQFF
abundance: .; j_gene: TRBJ2-1; v_gene: TRBV11-2; d_gene: .; CDR3nt: TGTGCCAGCAGCGAACCGCGGGGCAGAAATGAGCAGTTCTTC; CDR3aa: CASSEPRGRNEQFF
abundance: .; j_gene: TRBJ1-5; v_gene: TRBV7-2; d_gene: .; CDR3nt: TGTGCCAGCAGCTTGACAGGCTCGGGCAATCAGCCCCAGCATTTT; CDR3aa: CASSLTGSGNQPQHF
abundance: .; j_gene: TRBJ2-2; v_gene: TRBV2; d_gene: TRBD2; CDR3nt: TGTGCCAGCAGCTCGGGACTAGGGGGCACCGGGGAGCTGTTTTTT; CDR3aa: CASSSGLGGTGELFF
abundance: .; j_gene: TRBJ1-2; v_gene: TRBV5-1; d_gene: .; CDR3nt: TGCGCCAGCAGCTTGGAGTGGGCAGGTCCCTATGGCTACACCTTC; CDR3aa: CASSLEWAGPYGYTF
abundance: .; j_gene: TRBJ1-4; v_gene: TRBV12-5; d_gene: TRBD1; CDR3nt: TGTGCTAGTGGTTTGGTACTGGGGACAGGGGGCCTGGGGCGTGAAAAACTGTTTTTT; CDR3aa: CASGLVLGTGGLGREKLFF
abundance: .; j_gene: TRBJ1-3; v_gene: TRBV5-1; d_gene: .; CDR3nt: TGCGCCAGCAGAGGACTCAGCTCTGGAAACACCATATATTTT; CDR3aa: CASRGLSSGNTIYF
abundance: .; j_gene: TRBJ1-4; v_gene: TRBV7-9; d_gene: TRBD1; CDR3nt: TGTGCCAGCAGCCAGGGACAGAGAAAAGAAAAACTGTTTTTT; CDR3aa: CASSQGQRKEKLFF
abundance: .; j_gene: TRBJ2-7; v_gene: TRBV11-3; d_gene: TRBD1; CDR3nt: TGTGCCAGCAGCAAGGGACAGACCTACGAGCAGTACTTC; CDR3aa: CASSKGQTYEQYF
abundance: once; j_gene: TRBJ1-6; v_gene: TRBV6-6; d_gene: .; CDR3nt: TGTGCCAGCAAGGGGGGGTCCGGTTCACCCCTCCACTTT; CDR3aa: CASKGGSGSPLHF
abundance: .; j_gene: TRBJ1-1; v_gene: TRBV10-3; d_gene: .; CDR3nt: TGTGCCATTACACAGAGTATGAACACTGAAGCTTTCTTT; CDR3aa: CAITQSMNTEAFF
abundance: few; j_gene: TRBJ1-2; v_gene: TRBV5-1; d_gene: .; CDR3nt: TGCGCCAGCAGCTTGGACAGTGAAGATGGCTACACCTTC; CDR3aa: CASSLDSEDGYTF
abundance: .; j_gene: TRBJ1-1; v_gene: TRBV19; d_gene: TRBD1; CDR3nt: TGTGCCAGTAGTGCTCAGAGACAGGGGGCGGGTGAAGCTTTCTTT; CDR3aa: CASSAQRQGAGEAFF
abundance: .; j_gene: TRBJ2-7; v_gene: TRBV5-1; d_gene: .; CDR3nt: TGCGCCAGCAGCTTGGGCCAGGGTGCCTACGAGCAGTACTTC; CDR3aa: CASSLGQGAYEQYF
abundance: few; j_gene: TRBJ1-1; v_gene: TRBV5-1; d_gene: .; CDR3nt: TGCGCCAGCAGCCGTGGACAGTCGAACACTGAAGCTTTCTTT; CDR3aa: CASSRGQSNTEAFF
abundance: .; j_gene: TRBJ2-1; v_gene: TRBV29-1; d_gene: .; CDR3nt: TGCAGCGTTGATCGGGTGAATGAGCAGTTCTTC; CDR3aa: CSVDRVNEQFF
abundance: .; j_gene: TRBJ2-1; v_gene: TRBV7-9; d_gene: .; CDR3nt: TGTGCCAGCAGTCCCGCTGGACTGCTATCCAATGAGCAGTTCTTC; CDR3aa: CASSPAGLLSNEQFF
abundance: .; j_gene: TRBJ1-3; v_gene: TRBV5-1; d_gene: .; CDR3nt: TGCGCCAGCAGCTTAGGGGCGGCAGCCAAACGCTCTGGAAACACCATATATTTT; CDR3aa: CASSLGAAAKRSGNTIYF
abundance: .; j_gene: TRBJ1-4; v_gene: TRBV5-5; d_gene: TRBD1; CDR3nt: TGTGCCAGCAGCGCCACAGGGGGGGCTGAAAAACTGTTTTTT; CDR3aa: CASSATGGAEKLFF
abundance: few; j_gene: TRBJ2-7; v_gene: TRBV2; d_gene: .; CDR3nt: TGTGCCAGCACCGAACGGATGACTCTAAACTCCTACGAGCAGTACTTC; CDR3aa: CASTERMTLNSYEQYF
abundance: .; j_gene: TRBJ1-4; v_gene: TRBV7-6; d_gene: .; CDR3nt: TGTGCCAGCAGCGCTCAAGGGGTCGGACAGAATGAAAAACTGTTTTTT; CDR3aa: CASSAQGVGQNEKLFF
abundance: .; j_gene: TRBJ2-1; v_gene: TRBV6-1; d_gene: TRBD2; CDR3nt: TGTGCCAGCAGTGAACGATTCAGGATGCGGGAGGGGTCCTACAATGAGCAGTTCTTC; CDR3aa: CASSERFRMREGSYNEQFF
abundance: .; j_gene: TRBJ1-1; v_gene: TRBV6-5; d_gene: TRBD1; CDR3nt: TGTGCCAGCAGTTCGCGGACAGGGTACACTGAAGCTTTCTTT; CDR3aa: CASSSRTGYTEAFF
abundance: .; j_gene: TRBJ1-2; v_gene: TRBV5-4; d_gene: TRBD1; CDR3nt: TGTGCCAGCAGCCGAGGACAGGGGGCTTCCAACTATGGCTACACCTTC; CDR3aa: CASSRGQGASNYGYTF
abundance: .; j_gene: TRBJ2-3; v_gene: TRBV29-1; d_gene: TRBD2; CDR3nt: TGCAGCGTTATTAGCGGGAGTGATACGCAGTATTTT; CDR3aa: CSVISGSDTQYF
abundance: .; j_gene: TRBJ1-1; v_gene: TRBV12-3/TRBV12-4; d_gene: .; CDR3nt: TGTGCCAGCAGCCTGCAGGGTGGCACTGAAGCTTTCTTT; CDR3aa: CASSLQGGTEAFF
abundance: .; j_gene: TRBJ2-7; v_gene: TRBV5-1; d_gene: TRBD2; CDR3nt: TGCGCCAGCAGCTTGGCCGGGGGGGACGAGCAGTACTTC; CDR3aa: CASSLAGGDEQYF
abundance: .; j_gene: TRBJ1-5; v_gene: TRBV19; d_gene: .; CDR3nt: TGTGCCAGTAGTACCCCTGGGCAGCTTAGCAATCAGCCCCAGCATTTT; CDR3aa: CASSTPGQLSNQPQHF
abundance: .; j_gene: TRBJ1-2; v_gene: TRBV12-2; d_gene: .; CDR3nt: TGTGCAAGTCGCTTATTTGTCCAAGGCGGCGGTGGCTACACCTTC; CDR3aa: CASRLFVQGGGGYTF